This T cell receptor (beta chain) was captured in a study of T cell responses to AZD1222 COVID-19 vaccine. Findings of the study overall: Two doses of AZD1222 preceded a rise in Spike-specific TCR breadth and depth. Every sample of the repertoires postdated the peak T cell response.

Second-dose intervals of approximately 4 or approximately 12 weeks were pooled. Regarding this clone: Its antigen is as yet unknown.

Using immunoSEQ multiplex PCR, the repertoire was profiled, and TCRdb retains in-frame clones only, with some absent. The table has approximately 91,000 clones, approximately 90% seen once. Losses at the gene ends were 4 bases for V and 2 bases for J; bases not matched to a gene: 5. In germline, CDR1 is SGHNT, CDR2 YYREEE (reference sequence). The length of the CDR3 is 14 residues. The clonotype comes from an adult who received the AZD1222 COVID-19 vaccine. Sequences were derived from peripheral blood, sampled 28 days after the second AZD1222 dose. This chain links TRBV5-4 with TRBJ2-7; 8 bases are a match to TRBD2. The CDR3 DNA sequence: TGTGCCAGCAGCACGAGCGGGAGCGCCTACGAGCAGTACTTC. Protein: CASSTSGSAYEQYF.